This T cell receptor beta chain was observed in a study of blood T cell repertoires in COVID-19. The sample holds one count of this clone. Produced via immunoSEQ multiplex PCR; TCRdb's table is partial and in-frame only. This sample has 150,000 or so clones, with approximately 80% found just once. The source is a human donor in a cohort sampled during active COVID-19. Material for sequencing was peripheral blood.

The CDR3 region is CASSLTRTGTYGYTF. The CDR3 coding sequence is TGTGCCAGCAGCTTAACCCGGACAGGAACCTATGGCTACACCTTC. The V call is TRBV7-3, the J call TRBJ1-2; 7 bases align to TRBD1. The CDR3 spans 15 residues. V shed 0 bases, J shed 4 bases, and the junction held 5 bases outside the gene matches. CDR1 is SGHTA, CDR2 FQGTGA, per germline. The full variable domain, completed using reference TRBV7-3 and TRBJ1-2, is GAGVSQTPSNKVTEKGKYVELRCDPISGHTALYWYRQSLGQGPEFLIYFQGTGAADDSGLPNDRFFAVRPEGSVSTLKIQRTERGDSAVYLCASSLTRTGTYGYTFGSGTRLTVV.